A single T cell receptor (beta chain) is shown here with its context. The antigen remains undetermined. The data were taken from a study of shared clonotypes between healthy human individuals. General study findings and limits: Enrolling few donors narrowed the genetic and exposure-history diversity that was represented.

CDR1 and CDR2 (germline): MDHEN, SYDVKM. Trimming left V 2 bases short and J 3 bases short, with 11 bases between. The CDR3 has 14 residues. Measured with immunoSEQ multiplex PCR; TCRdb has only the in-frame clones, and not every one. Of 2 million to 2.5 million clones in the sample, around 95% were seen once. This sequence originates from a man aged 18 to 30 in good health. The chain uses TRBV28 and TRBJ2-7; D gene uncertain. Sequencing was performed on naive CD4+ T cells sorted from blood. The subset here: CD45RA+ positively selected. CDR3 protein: CASSLDAGYYEQYF. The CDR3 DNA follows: TGTGCCAGCAGTTTAGATGCTGGATACTACGAGCAGTACTTC.